The next 10 T cell receptor beta chains were all read from a single sample in a study of cytomegalovirus exposure and HLA in healthy donors. Researchers ran the PCR with 60 Vbeta and 13 Jbeta primers. Some clones are missing from TCRdb's copy, which holds only in-frame ones; the method was immunoSEQ multiplex PCR. The sample comprises 110,000 or so clones, around three quarters of which are singletons, and around 5.8% rests with the top ten. What was sequenced was PBMCs. The receptors here all came from a man aged 18 to 30 in good health and CMV-seropositive.

This clone occurred a few times. This rearrangement joins TRBV19 to TRBJ1-4; weak D call: TRBD1 (5 bases). Trimming removed 6 bases at V and 7 bases at J, with 18 bases between. From germline, CDR1 is LNHDA and CDR2 SQIVND (reference sequence). This CDR3 has 15 amino acids. CDR3 sequence: CASSPRGDGGEKLFF. CDR3 nucleotides: TGTGCCAGTAGCCCACGAGGGGACGGGGGTGAAAAACTGTTTTTT.

The chain employs TRBV7-8 and TRBJ2-1; 9 positions match TRBD2. CDR3 length: 16 amino acids. Germline values: CDR1 SGHVS, CDR2 FQNEAQ. Germline trimming cut 3 bases from V and 7 bases from J; bases unmatched to any gene: 10. The CDR3 DNA sequence: TGTGCCAGCAGCTTTTTTGGGCGGGAGGGCATGAATGAGCAGTTCTTC. Its translation is CASSFFGREGMNEQFF. The full variable domain, in which reference TRBV7-8 and TRBJ2-1 provide the parts outside the CDR3, is GAGVSQSPRYKVAKRGQDVALRCDPISGHVSLFWYQQALGQGPEFLTYFQNEAQLDKSGLPSDRFFAERPEGSVSTLKIQRTQQEDSAVYLCASSFFGREGMNEQFFGPGTRLTVL.

This clone was counted only a few times. The V call is TRBV28, the J call TRBJ1-2; 8 bases match TRBD1. Germline-derived CDR1 and CDR2 are MDHEN and SYDVKM. Trimming at V came to 5 bases and at J to 5 bases, leaving 7 bases not matched to a gene. The CDR3 length is 14 residues. CDR3 nucleotides: TGTGCCAGCAGTCCCAGGGGGCTTCAGTATGGCTACACCTTC. It encodes CASSPRGLQYGYTF.

The genes are TRBV19 and TRBJ1-1; D is ambiguous. V lost 3 bases and J 4 bases, leaving 15 bases between the germline ends. Germline-derived CDR1 and CDR2 are LNHDA and SQIVND (reference sequence). The length of the CDR3 is 15 residues. The CDR3 spells CASSIDSRAGTEAFF. The DNA for the CDR3 is TGTGCCAGTAGTATCGATTCTCGGGCGGGCACTGAAGCTTTCTTT. Using reference TRBV19 and TRBJ1-1 for the parts outside the CDR3, the full variable domain is DGGITQSPKYLFRKEGQNVTLSCEQNLNHDAMYWYRQDPGQGLRLIYYSQIVNDFQKGDIAEGYSVSREKKESFPLTVTSAQKNPTAFYLCASSIDSRAGTEAFFGQGTRLTVV.

The chain combines TRBV5-5 with TRBJ1-2, with a tentative D call TRBD1 (6 bases). Germline V CDR1 and CDR2: SGHKS, YYEKEE (reference sequence). The CDR3 is 13 amino acids. The V end lost 4 bases, the J end lost 3 bases, and 10 bases lay between the germline ends. Here the CDR3 DNA reads TGTGCCAGCAGCCGGGACACAGACTATGGCTACACCTTC. Its translation: CASSRDTDYGYTF.

This clone has just one count. This chain links TRBV5-6 with TRBJ2-3, with D perhaps TRBD2 (7 bases). V lost 3 bases to trimming and J lost 0 bases, with 14 bases between them. CDR1 and CDR2 (germline): SGHDT, YYEEEE. The CDR3 loop spans 16 amino acids. The CDR3 coding sequence is TGTGCCAGCAGCTGGGGGGGCGGTTCTAGCACAGATACGCAGTATTTT. Translation gives CASSWGGGSSTDTQYF.

The rearrangement links TRBV9 to TRBJ1-1; TRBD1 is a possible D gene (6 bases). Between the trimmed V and J ends, which lost 4 bases and 2 bases, there was a span of 15 bases. The CDR3 runs to 15 residues. Germline CDR1 reads SGDLS; CDR2 reads YYNGEE. The CDR3: CASSKISGVNTEAFF. CDR3 nucleotide sequence: TGTGCCAGCAGCAAAATTTCAGGGGTAAACACTGAAGCTTTCTTT. The variable domain in full, completed from reference TRBV9 and TRBJ1-1, reads DSGVTQTPKHLITATGQRVTLRCSPRSGDLSVYWYQQSLDQGLQFLIQYYNGEERAKGNILERFSAQQFPDLHSELNLSSLELGDSALYFCASSKISGVNTEAFFGQGTRLTVV.

The rearrangement joins TRBV28 to TRBJ1-2, with TRBD1 as a possible D gene (6 bases). V was cut by 3 bases and J by 7 bases, with 18 bases left in between. This CDR3 comprises 15 residues. Germline V gene sequence: CDR1 MDHEN, CDR2 SYDVKM. CDR3 sequence (DNA): TGTGCCAGCAGTTTTTGGGAACAGGGTTTGGGTGGCTACACCTTC. Its translation: CASSFWEQGLGGYTF.

The V gene is TRBV2, the J gene TRBJ2-2, with TRBD1 matching over 7 bases. The germline CDR1 and CDR2 sequences are SNHLY and FYNNEI. The length of the CDR3 is 12 residues. V lost 6 bases and J lost 6; bases outside the gene matches: 1. The CDR3 nucleotides read TGTGCCAGCAGGACAGGGCCCGGGGAGCTGTTTTTT. It yields the protein CASRTGPGELFF.

This chain connects TRBV4-1 to TRBJ2-1, with a possible D match to TRBD2 (7 bases). This CDR3 is built from 16 residues. CDR1 is MGHRA, CDR2 YSYEKL, per germline. V lost 1 base, J lost 5 bases, and 15 bases lay in between. The CDR3 reads CASSQGVRGGNNEQFF. The CDR3 bases are TGCGCCAGCAGCCAAGGGGTAAGGGGGGGGAACAATGAGCAGTTCTTC.